The rows below give T cell receptor beta chains drawn from one sample of a study of blood T cell repertoires in COVID-19. Some clones are missing from TCRdb's copy, which holds only in-frame ones; the method was immunoSEQ multiplex PCR. The data hold 130,000 to 150,000 clones, with about 83% observed a single time. Sample: PBMCs or T cells enriched from blood (not recorded which). All receptors come from a woman between 45 and 65 years old who had been exposed to COVID-19. Each CDR3 is given with its conserved first and last residue. D genes are given only for firm matches.

J: TRBJ2-1
V: TRBV10-1
D: TRBD2
CDR3: CASSVRTSGEQFF

J: TRBJ2-7
V: TRBV27
D: .
CDR3: CASSSPTVTYEQYF

J: TRBJ2-2
V: TRBV7-9
D: .
CDR3: CASSYGGPGDTGELFF

J: TRBJ1-4
V: TRBV20-1
D: .
CDR3: CSALNEKLFF

J: TRBJ2-1
V: TRBV19
D: TRBD2
CDR3: CASSAPVGAGGTYNEQFF

J: TRBJ1-4
V: TRBV7-8
D: .
CDR3: CASSPRPIGANEKLFF

J: TRBJ1-1
V: TRBV7-8
D: TRBD1
CDR3: CASSGQGPTEAFF

J: TRBJ2-7
V: TRBV7-6
D: TRBD1
CDR3: CASSLRAPGQGLREQYF

J: TRBJ1-4
V: TRBV6-1
D: .
CDR3: CASSEAGVPFSKLFF

J: TRBJ2-7
V: TRBV6-5
D: .
CDR3: CASARGSLYEQYF

J: TRBJ1-6
V: TRBV6-5
D: .
CDR3: CASRGGHNSPLHF

J: TRBJ1-5
V: TRBV2
D: .
CDR3: CASSEGRGPSGPQHF

J: TRBJ1-1
V: TRBV6-6
D: .
CDR3: CASSARGKNTEAFF

J: TRBJ2-5
V: TRBV7-9
D: .
CDR3: CASSFGQPQETQYF

J: TRBJ1-6
V: TRBV7-3
D: .
CDR3: CASSFNPISDSPLHF

J: TRBJ1-2
V: TRBV6-5
D: TRBD1
CDR3: CASSFRRTGVGGYTF

J: TRBJ2-1
V: TRBV10-1
D: TRBD2
CDR3: CASSSGGTLNEQFF

J: TRBJ2-1
V: TRBV13
D: .
CDR3: CASSLAGGEQFF

J: TRBJ2-3
V: TRBV11-3
D: TRBD2
CDR3: CASSSGTSGSTDTQYF

J: TRBJ1-1
V: TRBV29-1
D: TRBD1
CDR3: CSVNRGNTEAFF

J: TRBJ2-3
V: TRBV2
D: TRBD2
CDR3: CASREAGTSGYF

J: TRBJ2-7
V: TRBV6-5
D: TRBD2
CDR3: CASSYSLASGSYEQYF

J: TRBJ2-5
V: TRBV18
D: .
CDR3: CASSPASGQETQYF

J: TRBJ1-3
V: TRBV12-5
D: .
CDR3: CASGLEGASGNTIYF

J: TRBJ2-2
V: TRBV7-9
D: .
CDR3: CASSREGNTGELFF

J: TRBJ1-2
V: TRBV5-1
D: .
CDR3: CASSLGTDFYGYTF